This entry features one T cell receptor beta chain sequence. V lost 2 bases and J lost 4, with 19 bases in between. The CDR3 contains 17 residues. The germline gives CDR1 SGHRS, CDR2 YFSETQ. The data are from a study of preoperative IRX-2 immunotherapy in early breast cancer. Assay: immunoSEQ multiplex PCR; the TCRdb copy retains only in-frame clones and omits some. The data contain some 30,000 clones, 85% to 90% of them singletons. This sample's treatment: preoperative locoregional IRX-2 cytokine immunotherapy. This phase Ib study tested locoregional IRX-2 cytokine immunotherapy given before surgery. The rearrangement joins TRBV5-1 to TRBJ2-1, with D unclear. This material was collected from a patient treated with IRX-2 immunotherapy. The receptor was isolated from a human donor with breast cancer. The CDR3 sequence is CASSFPRNQGRYNEQFF. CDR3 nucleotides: TGCGCCAGCAGCTTCCCCAGAAACCAAGGAAGGTACAATGAGCAGTTCTTC.